This T cell receptor beta chain originates from a study of blood T cells in healthy people across ages. A second 7 to 11 cycle PCR used barcoded and J-beta primers. TCRdb passed the 5' RACE reads through MiXCR, listing each CDR3 protein once. This sample has hundreds of thousands of distinct CDR3 sequences, with more than 20% found just once. The V end lost 7 bases, the J end lost 4 bases, and 11 bases lay between the germline ends. The CDR3 runs to 12 residues. Germline loops: CDR1 DFQATT, CDR2 SNEGSKA (reference sequence). This clonotype showed up just a few times. The clonotype comes from a man aged 65 to 85 in good health. The sample comprised blood. J is TRBJ1-5 and V is TRBV20-1, with D unclear. In DNA form, the CDR3 reads TGCAGTGGGAGTAACCAGAATCAGCCCCAGCATTTT. Encoded protein: CSGSNQNQPQHF.